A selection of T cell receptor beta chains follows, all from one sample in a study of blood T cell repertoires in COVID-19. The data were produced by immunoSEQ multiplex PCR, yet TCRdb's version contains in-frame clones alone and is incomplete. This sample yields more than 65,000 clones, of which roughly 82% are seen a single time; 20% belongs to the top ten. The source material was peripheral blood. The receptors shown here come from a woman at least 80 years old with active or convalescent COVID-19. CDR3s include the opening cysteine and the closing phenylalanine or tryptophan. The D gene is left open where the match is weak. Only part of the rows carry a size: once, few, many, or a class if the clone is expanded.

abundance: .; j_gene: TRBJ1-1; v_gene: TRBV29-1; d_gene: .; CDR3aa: CSAPANRDTEAFF; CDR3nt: TGCAGCGCTCCAGCCAACAGGGACACTGAAGCTTTCTTT
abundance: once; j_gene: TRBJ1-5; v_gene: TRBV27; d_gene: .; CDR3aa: CASSRLSGEGQPQHF; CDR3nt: TGTGCCAGCAGTCGACTCTCAGGGGAAGGTCAGCCCCAGCATTTT
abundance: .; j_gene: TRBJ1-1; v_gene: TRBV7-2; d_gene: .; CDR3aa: CASSQVGVKDTEAFF; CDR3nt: TGTGCCAGCAGCCAGGTCGGGGTAAAAGACACTGAAGCTTTCTTT
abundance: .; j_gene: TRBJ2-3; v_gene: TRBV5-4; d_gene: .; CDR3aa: CASSELRDTQYF; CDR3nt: TGTGCCAGCAGCGAACTGAGAGATACGCAGTATTTT
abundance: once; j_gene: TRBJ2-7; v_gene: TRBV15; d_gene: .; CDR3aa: CATSPGGPSYEQYF; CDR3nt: TGTGCCACCAGCCCCGGGGGGCCTTCCTACGAGCAGTACTTC
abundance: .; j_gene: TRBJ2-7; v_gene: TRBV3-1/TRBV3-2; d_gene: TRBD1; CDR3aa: CASSQGQGAGYEQYF; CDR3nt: TGTGCCAGCAGCCAAGGACAGGGGGCCGGTTACGAGCAGTACTTC
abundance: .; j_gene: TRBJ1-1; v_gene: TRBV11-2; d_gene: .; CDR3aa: CASSLDGNTEAFF; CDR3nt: TGTGCCAGCAGCTTAGACGGGAACACTGAAGCTTTCTTT
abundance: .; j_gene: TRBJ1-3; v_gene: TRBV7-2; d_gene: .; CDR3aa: CASSFLSGSSGNTIYF; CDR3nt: TGTGCCAGCAGCTTCCTCTCCGGGAGCTCTGGAAACACCATATATTTT
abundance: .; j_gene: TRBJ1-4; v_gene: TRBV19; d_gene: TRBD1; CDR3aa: CASSISRDRGPPRTFGLFF; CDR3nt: TGTGCCAGTAGTATTAGCCGGGACAGGGGGCCGCCCCGCACGTTTGGACTGTTTTTT
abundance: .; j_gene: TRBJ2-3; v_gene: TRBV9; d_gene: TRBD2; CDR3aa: CASSELAGDSDTQYF; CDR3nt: TGTGCCAGCAGTGAACTAGCGGGGGACTCAGATACGCAGTATTTT
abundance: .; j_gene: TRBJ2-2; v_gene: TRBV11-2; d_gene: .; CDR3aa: CASSPPGRGTGELFF; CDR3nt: TGTGCCAGCAGCCCGCCCGGAAGGGGGACCGGGGAGCTGTTTTTT
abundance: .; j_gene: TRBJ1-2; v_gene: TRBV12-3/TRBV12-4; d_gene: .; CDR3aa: CASTLRQIYGYTF; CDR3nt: TGTGCCAGCACCCTAAGACAGATCTATGGCTACACCTTC
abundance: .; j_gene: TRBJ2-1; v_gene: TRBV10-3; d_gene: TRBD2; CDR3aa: CAISVQLAGLDNEQFF; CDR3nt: TGTGCCATCAGCGTTCAACTAGCGGGGCTCGACAATGAGCAGTTCTTC
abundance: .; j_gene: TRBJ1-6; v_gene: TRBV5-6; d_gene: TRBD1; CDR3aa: CASSATGLPLHF; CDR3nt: TGTGCCAGCAGCGCGACAGGGTTGCCCCTCCACTTT
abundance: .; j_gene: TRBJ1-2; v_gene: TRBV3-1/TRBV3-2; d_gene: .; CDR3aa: CASSQGTGGGYGYTF; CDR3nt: TGTGCCAGCAGCCAAGGGACGGGGGGAGGCTATGGCTACACCTTC
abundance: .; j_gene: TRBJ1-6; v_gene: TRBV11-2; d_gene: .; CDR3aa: CASSPTGNYDSPLHF; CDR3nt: TGTGCCAGCAGCCCCACAGGGAACTATGATTCACCCCTCCACTTT
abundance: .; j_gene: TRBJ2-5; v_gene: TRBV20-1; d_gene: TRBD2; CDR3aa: CSASPGLAGVRETQYF; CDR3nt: TGCAGTGCTAGTCCTGGACTAGCGGGGGTCAGGGAGACCCAGTACTTC
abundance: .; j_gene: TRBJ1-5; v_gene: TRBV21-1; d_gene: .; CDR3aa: CASRPRRLARGKGNQPQHF; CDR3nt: TGTGCCAGCAGGCCTAGACGCCTAGCCAGGGGGAAAGGCAATCAGCCCCAGCATTTT
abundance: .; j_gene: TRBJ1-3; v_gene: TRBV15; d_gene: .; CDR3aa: CATSTENGNTIYF; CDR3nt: TGTGCCACCAGCACCGAGAACGGAAACACCATATATTTT
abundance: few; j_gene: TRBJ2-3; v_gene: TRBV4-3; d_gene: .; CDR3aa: CASSPGWRGEGGNTDTQYF; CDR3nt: TGCGCCAGCAGCCCGGGGTGGAGGGGCGAAGGCGGAAATACAGATACGCAGTATTTT
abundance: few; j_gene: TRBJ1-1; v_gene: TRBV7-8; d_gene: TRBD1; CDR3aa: CASSSTGSGTEAFF; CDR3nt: TGTGCCAGCAGCTCGACAGGGAGCGGCACTGAAGCTTTCTTT
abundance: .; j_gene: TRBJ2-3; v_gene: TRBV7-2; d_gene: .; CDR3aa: CASSLPSTDTQYF; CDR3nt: TGTGCCAGCAGCTTACCTAGCACAGATACGCAGTATTTT
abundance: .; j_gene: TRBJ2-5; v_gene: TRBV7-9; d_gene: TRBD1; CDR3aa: CASSLGADRGGETQYF; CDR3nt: TGTGCCAGCAGCCTAGGGGCCGACAGGGGAGGAGAGACCCAGTACTTC
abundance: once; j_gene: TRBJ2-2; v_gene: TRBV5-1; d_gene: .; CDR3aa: CASSLGIAVGELFF; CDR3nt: TGCGCCAGCAGCTTGGGTATCGCGGTCGGGGAGCTGTTTTTT
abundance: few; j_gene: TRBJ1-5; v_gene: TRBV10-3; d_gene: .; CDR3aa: CAIGVGDGGRGNQPQHF; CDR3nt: TGTGCCATCGGTGTAGGTGACGGGGGAAGAGGCAATCAGCCCCAGCATTTT
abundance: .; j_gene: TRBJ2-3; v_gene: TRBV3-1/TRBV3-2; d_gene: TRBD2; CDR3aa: CASSLSGGASTDTQYF; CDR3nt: TGTGCCAGCAGCCTCAGCGGGGGGGCTAGCACAGATACGCAGTATTTT
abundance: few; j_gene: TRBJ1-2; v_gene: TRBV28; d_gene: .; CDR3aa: CASSPTGSAGAAYGYTF; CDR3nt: TGTGCCAGCAGCCCGACCGGCAGTGCGGGGGCGGCCTATGGCTACACCTTC
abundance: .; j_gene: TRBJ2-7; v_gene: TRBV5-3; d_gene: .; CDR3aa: CARSLKETASYEQYF; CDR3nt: TGTGCCAGAAGCTTGAAGGAGACAGCCTCCTACGAGCAGTACTTC
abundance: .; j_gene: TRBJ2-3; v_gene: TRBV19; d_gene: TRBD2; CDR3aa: CASSIDLASGVESDTQYF; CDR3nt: TGTGCCAGTAGTATAGATCTGGCTAGCGGGGTGGAATCAGATACGCAGTATTTT
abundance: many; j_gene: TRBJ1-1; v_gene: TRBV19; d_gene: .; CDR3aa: CASSIVDSTEAFF; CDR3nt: TGTGCCAGTAGTATTGTGGACAGCACTGAAGCTTTCTTT
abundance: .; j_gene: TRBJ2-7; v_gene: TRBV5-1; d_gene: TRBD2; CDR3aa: CASSSARLAPYEQYF; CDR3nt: TGCGCCAGCAGCTCCGCTCGACTAGCTCCCTACGAGCAGTACTTC
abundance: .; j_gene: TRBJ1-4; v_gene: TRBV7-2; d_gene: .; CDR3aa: CASSLTAAEEKLFF; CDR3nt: TGTGCCAGCAGCTTAACTGCAGCGGAGGAAAAACTGTTTTTT
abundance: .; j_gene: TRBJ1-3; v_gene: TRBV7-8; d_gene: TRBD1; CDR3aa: CASSLPGQGSGNTIYF; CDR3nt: TGTGCCAGCAGCTTGCCGGGACAGGGTTCTGGAAACACCATATATTTT
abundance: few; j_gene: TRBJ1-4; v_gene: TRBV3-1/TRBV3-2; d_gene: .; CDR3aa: CASSQEAGTRKLFF; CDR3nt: TGTGCCAGCAGCCAAGAGGCAGGGACTCGAAAACTGTTTTTT
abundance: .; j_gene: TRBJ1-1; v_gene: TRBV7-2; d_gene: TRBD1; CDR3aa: CASSPRQGGAEAFF; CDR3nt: TGTGCCAGCAGCCCCAGACAGGGGGGCGCTGAAGCTTTCTTT
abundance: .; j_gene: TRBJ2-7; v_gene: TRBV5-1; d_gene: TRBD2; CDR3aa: CASRPGGDDSYEQYF; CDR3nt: TGCGCCAGCAGGCCGGGAGGGGACGATTCCTACGAGCAGTACTTC
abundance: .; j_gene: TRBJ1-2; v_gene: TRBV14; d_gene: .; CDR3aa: CASSQGQSSYTF; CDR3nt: TGTGCCAGCAGCCAAGGACAGTCCTCCTACACCTTC
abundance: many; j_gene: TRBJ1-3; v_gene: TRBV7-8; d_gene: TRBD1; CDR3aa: CATSDRLGNTIYF; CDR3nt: TGTGCCACCTCGGACAGGCTCGGAAACACCATATATTTT
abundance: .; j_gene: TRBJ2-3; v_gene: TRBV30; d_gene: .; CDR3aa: CAWSGEHALSTDTQYF; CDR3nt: TGTGCCTGGAGTGGGGAGCACGCGCTCAGCACAGATACGCAGTATTTT
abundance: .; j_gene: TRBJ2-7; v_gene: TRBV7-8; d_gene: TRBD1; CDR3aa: CASSLVGAGGYEQYF; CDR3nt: TGTGCCAGCAGCTTAGTGGGGGCAGGGGGCTACGAGCAGTACTTC
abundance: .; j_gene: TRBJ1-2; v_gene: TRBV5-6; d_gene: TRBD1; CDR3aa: CASSAQGALYGYTF; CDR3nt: TGTGCCAGCAGCGCACAGGGGGCTCTCTATGGCTACACCTTC
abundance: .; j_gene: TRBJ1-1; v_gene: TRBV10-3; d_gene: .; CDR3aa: CAISEAGQLNTEAFF; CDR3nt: TGTGCCATCAGTGAGGCTGGACAGTTGAACACTGAAGCTTTCTTT
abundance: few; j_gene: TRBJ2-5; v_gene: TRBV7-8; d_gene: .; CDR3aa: CASTQLRVGQGKTQYF; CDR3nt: TGTGCCAGCACCCAGCTTAGGGTCGGGCAGGGGAAGACCCAGTACTTC
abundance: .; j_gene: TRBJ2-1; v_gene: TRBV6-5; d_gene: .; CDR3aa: CASSYSNSREQFF; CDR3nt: TGTGCCAGCAGTTACTCGAACAGTAGAGAGCAGTTCTTC
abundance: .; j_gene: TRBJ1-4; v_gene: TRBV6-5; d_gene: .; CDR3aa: CASSQDSLNEKLFF; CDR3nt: TGTGCCAGCAGCCAGGACAGTCTTAATGAAAAACTGTTTTTT
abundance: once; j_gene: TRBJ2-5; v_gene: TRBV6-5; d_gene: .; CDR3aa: CASRPLGRQETQYF; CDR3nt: TGTGCCAGCAGGCCCTTGGGCCGCCAAGAGACCCAGTACTTC
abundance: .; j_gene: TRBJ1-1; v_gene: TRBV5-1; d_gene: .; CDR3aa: CASSSRTAMNTEAFF; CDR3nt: TGCGCCAGCAGCTCACGGACAGCAATGAACACTGAAGCTTTCTTT
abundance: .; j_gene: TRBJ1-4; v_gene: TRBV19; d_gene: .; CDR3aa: CASRGVDEEKLFF; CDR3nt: TGTGCCAGTAGAGGGGTTGACGAAGAAAAACTGTTTTTT
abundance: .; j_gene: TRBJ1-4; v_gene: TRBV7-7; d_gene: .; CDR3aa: CASSLGPDEKLFF; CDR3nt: TGTGCTAGCAGCTTAGGCCCAGATGAAAAACTGTTTTTT
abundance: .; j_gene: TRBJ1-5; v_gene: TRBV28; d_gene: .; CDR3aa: CASSPDTNQPQHF; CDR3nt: TGTGCCAGCAGTCCCGACACCAATCAGCCCCAGCATTTT
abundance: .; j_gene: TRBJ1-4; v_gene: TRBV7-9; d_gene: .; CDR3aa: CASSPLRQTATNEKLFF; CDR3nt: TGTGCCAGCAGCCCCCTTCGACAGACCGCAACTAATGAAAAACTGTTTTTT
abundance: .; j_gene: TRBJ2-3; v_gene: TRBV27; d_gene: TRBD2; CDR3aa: CASSSRGLAGLTDTQYF; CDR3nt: TGTGCCAGCAGTTCAAGGGGACTAGCGGGGCTCACAGATACGCAGTATTTT
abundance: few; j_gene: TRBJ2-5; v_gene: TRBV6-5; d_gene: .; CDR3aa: CASSFREAQETQYF; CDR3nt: TGTGCCAGCAGTTTCCGAGAAGCCCAAGAGACCCAGTACTTC
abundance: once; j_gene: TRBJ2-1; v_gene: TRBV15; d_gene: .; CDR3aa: CATSRDKTHNEQFF; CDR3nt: TGTGCCACCAGCAGAGATAAGACTCACAATGAGCAGTTCTTC
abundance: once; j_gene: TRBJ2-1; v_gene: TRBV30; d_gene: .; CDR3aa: CAWSPPGSYNEQFF; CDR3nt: TGTGCCTGGAGTCCACCCGGGAGCTACAATGAGCAGTTCTTC
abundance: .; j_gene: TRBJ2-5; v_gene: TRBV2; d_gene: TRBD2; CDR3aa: CASSQRTSGGGETQYF; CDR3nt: TGTGCCAGCAGCCAAAGGACTAGCGGGGGAGGAGAGACCCAGTACTTC
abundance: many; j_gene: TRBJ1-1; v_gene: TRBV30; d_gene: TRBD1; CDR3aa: CAFQQGARRDTEAFF; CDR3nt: TGTGCCTTTCAACAGGGGGCTAGAAGGGACACTGAAGCTTTCTTT
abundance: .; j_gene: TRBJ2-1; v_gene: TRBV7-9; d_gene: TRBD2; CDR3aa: CASSLSGGIYNEQFF; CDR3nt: TGTGCCAGCAGCTTAAGCGGGGGAATCTACAATGAGCAGTTCTTC
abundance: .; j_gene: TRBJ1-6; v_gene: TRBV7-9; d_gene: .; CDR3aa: CASSPGLMNSPLHF; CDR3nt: TGTGCCAGCAGCCCAGGTCTGATGAATTCACCCCTCCACTTT